This TCR beta chain appears in the sequencing data of a study of OX40 agonist ivuxolimab in advanced cancers. Study-wide background: The study gave patients intravenous ivuxolimab at 0.01 to 10 mg/kg every 2 weeks. Points from the study as a whole: At 0.1 to 3.0 mg/kg and by week 6, CD4+ and CD8+ T cells in the blood had expanded clonally.

Produced via immunoSEQ multiplex PCR; TCRdb's table is partial and in-frame only. Counted here are under 75,000 clones, roughly 84% occurring once; the ten biggest clones make up around 0.75%. As concerns this clone: The antigen remains unidentified.

Trimming removed 5 bases at V and 4 bases at J, with 14 bases between. CDR3 size: 13 residues. Per the germline V gene, CDR1 is SQVTM and CDR2 is ANQGSEA. The V call is TRBV29-1, the J call TRBJ1-1, with D possibly matching TRBD1 (6 bases). This clonotype originated in an adult with an advanced solid tumor such as melanoma, head and neck, liver or kidney cancer. The source material was CD4+ or CD8+ T cells sorted from blood, sampled in a trial of the OX40 agonist ivuxolimab. CDR3 protein: CSVLPDSSTEAFF. The CDR3 nucleotides read TGCAGCGTTCTCCCGGACAGTTCCACTGAAGCTTTCTTT.